A single sample is the source of the 13 T cell receptor beta chains below, sequenced in a study of cytomegalovirus exposure and HLA in healthy donors. It was with 60 Vbeta and 13 Jbeta primers that the PCR ran. TCRdb keeps only in-frame clones here, not all; method: immunoSEQ multiplex PCR. Found here are some 140,000 clones, approximately 85% of them singletons; the top ten hold about 7%. The sequencing input was PBMCs. The receptor set was obtained from a woman younger than 45 in good health and CMV-seropositive.

This clone was seen once. The chain employs TRBV9 and TRBJ2-1; D is unclear. V was pared by 1 base and J by 1 base, with 6 bases between. The CDR3 sequence is 14 residues long. Per the germline V gene, CDR1 is SGDLS and CDR2 is YYNGEE. CDR3 in amino acids: CASSVLRSYNEQFF. CDR3 sequence (DNA): TGTGCCAGCAGCGTACTTCGGTCCTACAATGAGCAGTTCTTC.

This chain links TRBV6-5 with TRBJ1-2; D may be TRBD1 (6 bases). The CDR3 is 15 residues long. Looked up from germline, CDR1 is MNHEY and CDR2 is SVGAGI. Trimming shortened V by 0 bases and J by 7 bases, and 15 bases separated the two germline ends. The DNA for the CDR3 is TGTGCCAGCAGTTACTCGAAGGGGGGGCAGGTTGGCTACACCTTC. Translating it yields CASSYSKGGQVGYTF.

The chain employs TRBV5-1 and TRBJ2-5; perhaps TRBD2 as D (6 bases). V was shortened by 2 bases and J by 1 base, with 21 bases between the two germline ends. The germline V gene has CDR1 SGHRS and CDR2 YFSETQ. CDR3 length: 18 amino acids. The CDR3 protein is CASSLAAGTAGTQETQYF. DNA of the CDR3: TGCGCCAGCAGCTTAGCCGCGGGTACCGCGGGAACCCAAGAGACCCAGTACTTC.

Only a few counts were recorded for this clone. This rearrangement joins TRBV28 to TRBJ1-5; D unclear. The CDR3 is 19 residues long. V lost 4 bases to trimming and J lost 0 bases, with 22 bases between them. Germline V gene sequence: CDR1 MDHEN, CDR2 SYDVKM. The chain's CDR3 is CASSSGSTVGVYSNQPQHF. The CDR3 nucleotides read TGTGCCAGCAGTTCTGGGAGTACGGTTGGGGTTTATAGCAATCAGCCCCAGCATTTT.

The V gene is TRBV9, the J gene TRBJ2-5; the match to TRBD2 covers 11 bases. The ends lost 0 bases at V and 9 bases at J; junction bases unmatched: 10. Per the germline V gene, CDR1 is SGDLS and CDR2 is YYNGEE. The CDR3 contains 16 residues. CDR3 DNA sequence: TGTGCCAGCAGCGTAGAGACTAGCGGGGCCCAAGGAGCCCAGTACTTC. Protein product: CASSVETSGAQGAQYF.

The chain is built from TRBV6-5 and TRBJ1-6; 7 positions match TRBD1. Germline V gives CDR1 MNHEY, CDR2 SVGAGI. This CDR3 region has 15 residues. The junction had 9 bases not matched to a gene; V was cut back by 5 bases and J by 8 bases. This CDR3 is CASSATQGRDSPLHF. Here the CDR3 DNA reads TGTGCCAGCAGTGCGACACAGGGGCGGGATTCACCCCTCCACTTT.

In regard to this clone: The sample has other DNA sequences that encode this CDR3 too. The V gene is TRBV6-6, the J gene TRBJ2-7; 8 positions match TRBD1. The CDR3 has 14 residues. The germline V gene encodes CDR1 MNHNY and CDR2 SVGAGI (reference sequence). Losses at the gene ends were 2 bases for V and 2 bases for J; bases not matched to a gene: 2. CDR3 sequence (DNA): TGTGCCAGCAGTTACGGACAGGGAGCCTACGAGCAGTACTTC. Encoded protein: CASSYGQGAYEQYF.

This rearrangement joins TRBV7-9 to TRBJ2-5, with 7 positions matching TRBD2. J was trimmed by 3 bases and V by 4 bases; bases with no gene match: 11. Per germline, CDR1 SEHNR and CDR2 FQNEAQ (reference sequence). CDR3 length: 16 residues. CDR3 protein: CASSYRASGNKETQYF. The CDR3 region has the DNA TGTGCCAGCAGCTACCGGGCTAGCGGAAATAAAGAGACCCAGTACTTC.

The chain joins TRBV11-2 to TRBJ1-4; tentative D call: TRBD1 (6 bases). CDR1 is SGHAT, CDR2 FQNNGV, per germline. The CDR3 is 14 amino acids. Trimming took off 5 bases at V and 7 bases at J, with 14 bases between the two ends. In DNA form, the CDR3 reads TGTGCCAGCAGCCCTGACAGGCGGACTGAAAAACTGTTTTTT. Its translation: CASSPDRRTEKLFF.

The J gene is TRBJ2-1, the V gene TRBV10-1, with 8 nucleotides matching TRBD2. Germline trimming cut 4 bases from V and 13 bases from J; bases unmatched to any gene: 9. CDR1 is WNHNN, CDR2 SYGVQD, per germline (reference sequence). This CDR3 region has 13 residues. CDR3 protein: CASSVGREGPQFF. DNA for the CDR3: TGCGCCAGCAGTGTGGGTCGGGAGGGCCCTCAGTTCTTC.

The chain carries TRBV18 and TRBJ1-1; TRBD1 is a possible D gene (5 bases). V lost 0 bases to trimming and J lost 0 bases, with 8 bases between them. CDR1 is KGHSH and CDR2 is LQKENI in the germline V gene. This CDR3 is built from 15 residues. The CDR3 DNA sequence: TGTGCCAGCTCACCACCAGGGGCGATGAACACTGAAGCTTTCTTT. It is translated as CASSPPGAMNTEAFF.

This clone was counted once. The chain uses TRBV27 and TRBJ2-7; 10 bases match TRBD2. With 2 bases clipped from V and 7 bases from J, the junction kept 5 bases outside the gene matches. Germline V CDR1 and CDR2: MNHEY, SMNVEV (reference sequence). This CDR3 region has 14 residues. CDR3 DNA sequence: TGTGCCAGCAGTTTAAGCGGGAGGGCGGGAGAGCAGTACTTC. Residues: CASSLSGRAGEQYF.

The gene calls are TRBV10-2 and TRBJ2-2, with 7 bases fitting TRBD2. The V segment lost 6 bases and the J segment 2 bases; nucleotides outside the gene matches: 6. CDR3 length equals 15 residues. Germline V gives CDR1 WSHSY, CDR2 SAAADI. The CDR3 bases are TGCGCCAGCAGCTACAGCGGGGAAAACACCGGGGAGCTGTTTTTT. Protein product: CASSYSGENTGELFF.